This T cell receptor beta chain was obtained from a study of blood T cell repertoires in COVID-19. Study information: From the United States, Italy and Spain came samples of acute and convalescent COVID-19. The cDNA or gDNA used as material had been derived from T cells, B-cell-depleted T cells, or PBMCs.

Germline V gene sequence: CDR1 SGHRS, CDR2 YFSETQ. The junction had 8 bases not matched to a gene; V was cut back by 4 bases and J by 5 bases. The length of the CDR3 is 14 residues. In the original workflow: Estimation of nucleated cell counts relied on the amplification of reference gene primers. Sequenced by immunoSEQ multiplex PCR; TCRdb stores in-frame clones only, minus some. Clonal size and the V and J genes are those of that table, whereas D and trimming came from the DNA. This table holds 200,000 to 300,000 clones, about 89% found once. The rearrangement links TRBV5-1 to TRBJ2-5, with TRBD1 identical over 7 bases. Sequencing used peripheral blood. This TCR came from a woman in her fifties or sixties who had recovered from COVID-19. CDR3 protein: CASSPGQDRETQYF. CDR3 sequence (DNA): TGCGCCAGCAGCCCTGGACAGGATCGGGAGACCCAGTACTTC. Variable domain in full (rest from reference TRBV5-1 and TRBJ2-5): KAGVTQTPRYLIKTRGQQVTLSCSPISGHRSVSWYQQTPGQGLQFLFEYFSETQRNKGNFPGRFSGRQFSNSRSEMNVSTLELGDSALYLCASSPGQDRETQYFGPGTRLLVL.